The rows below give T cell receptor beta chains drawn from one sample of a study of early T cells in non-severe SARS-CoV-2 infection. TCRdb re-derived calls from the 5' RACE reads in MiXCR, one entry per CDR3 protein. The table includes some 81,000 distinct CDR3 sequences, 9% to 10% detected once. The sample comprised whole blood. The receptors here all came from an adult who was a healthcare worker with PCR-confirmed SARS-CoV-2 infection or an uninfected control (not recorded which). Both conserved end residues are trimmed from each CDR3. Fields, in order: J gene, clone size, V gene, CDR3 protein. Expanded clones are given a class, and other clones once, few, many or no size at all.

TRBJ2-1 many TRBV5-1 ASSFKLAAYNEQF
TRBJ2-4 few TRBV2 ASRGTGGGIQY
TRBJ1-5 many TRBV12-3/TRBV12-4 ASSLIRGHTPLLSNQPQH
TRBJ2-1 many TRBV7-9 ASSLSTGRNEQF
TRBJ2-5 - TRBV9 ASSVGPGGHQETQY
TRBJ1-2 - TRBV4-1 ASSQGPGQDDGYT
TRBJ2-5 - TRBV11-2 ASSLEGMQETQY
TRBJ2-5 many TRBV7-9 ASSYGGEETQY
TRBJ2-2 many TRBV28 ASSPRRRANTGELF
TRBJ1-1 few TRBV7-2 ASTLGTEFMNTEAF
TRBJ2-7 - TRBV12-3/TRBV12-4 ASAGTLTREQY
TRBJ2-7 many TRBV27 ASRVGRGGSGFSYEQY
TRBJ1-1 many TRBV7-9 ASSQKGATNTEAF
TRBJ2-3 many TRBV5-6 ASSLLAGPPSTDTQY
TRBJ1-5 - TRBV9 ASSVGSGGINQPQH
TRBJ2-3 many TRBV27 ASSLWGWDSTDTQY
TRBJ1-5 few TRBV7-9 ASSFSQANQPQH
TRBJ1-5 - TRBV4-1 ASSKRESNQPQH
TRBJ2-1 few TRBV9 ASSVAPTGEQF
TRBJ2-2 few TRBV5-1 ASSLEAGELF
TRBJ2-1 - TRBV5-4 ASSLPGAKSYNEQF
TRBJ2-2 few TRBV7-2 ASSPRGGNTGELF
TRBJ2-2 few TRBV5-1 ASSLIVSTNTGELF
TRBJ2-1 few TRBV5-6 ASSPSGIANEQF
TRBJ2-1 many TRBV3-1 ASSQLLLPLF
TRBJ2-7 many TRBV20-1 SAPGTGIGKQY
TRBJ2-3 few TRBV18 ASRLSDGDTQY
TRBJ1-5 few TRBV7-3 ASNRTDRGSYNQPQH
TRBJ1-2 - TRBV25-1 ASSEWAYGYT
TRBJ2-3 many TRBV18 ASSVTGGTDTQY
TRBJ2-3 - TRBV12-3/TRBV12-4 ASSFPGTDTQY
TRBJ2-5 many TRBV5-6 ASSLAPGRKETQY
TRBJ1-4 - TRBV15 ATSRGTVGGEKLF
TRBJ2-7 - TRBV7-9 ASSLAAGAYEQY
TRBJ2-3 - TRBV20-1 SAEEPGPPTDTQY
TRBJ2-2 few TRBV12-3/TRBV12-4 ASRAGENTGELF
TRBJ1-2 few TRBV28 ASTRTQTYGYT
TRBJ1-2 many TRBV6-1 ASRKTDYGYT
TRBJ1-2 - TRBV12-3/TRBV12-4 ASSPIRTGVGYT
TRBJ2-3 - TRBV3-1 ASRGREGPMDTQY
TRBJ1-4 many TRBV15 ATSSWTRNEKLF
TRBJ2-3 - TRBV27 ASSPTGGSLLFDTQY
TRBJ2-6 few TRBV15 ATSREAGSGANVLT
TRBJ2-1 - TRBV15 ATNHQGYNEQF
TRBJ2-7 - TRBV7-8 ASSLDSAGYEQY
TRBJ1-5 many TRBV3-1 ASSPTGGHQPQH
TRBJ2-2 few TRBV2 ASSVKGTTGELF
TRBJ1-4 - TRBV7-8 ASSVTHGEKLF
TRBJ2-7 few TRBV6-2/TRBV6-3 ASSNSGRYEQY
TRBJ2-2 many TRBV28 ASSPLAGNTGELF
TRBJ1-5 many TRBV28 ASSFGPYSNQPQH
TRBJ2-3 many TRBV11-2 ASSFRIGPRGDTQY
TRBJ2-3 many TRBV7-2 ASSQIAGGRGTDTQY
TRBJ2-7 - TRBV10-3 AISKRAAYEQY
TRBJ1-2 many TRBV14 ASSGDNNYGYT
TRBJ2-1 many TRBV27 ASSFRGTSAYNEQF
TRBJ1-2 - TRBV6-6 ASSPPTEIYGCT
TRBJ2-2 many TRBV5-1 ASRSGSVGTGELF